This T cell receptor beta chain derives from a study of shared clonotypes between healthy human individuals. In germline, CDR1 is KGHSH, CDR2 LQKENI. The CDR3 runs to 16 residues. Trimming stripped 0 bases from V and 0 bases from J, with 8 bases between. This clone was seen a single time. Naive CD8 cells were CD45RO-negative, positively selected for CCR7, excluding terminally differentiated effector memory CD45RA+ cells. Profiling relied on immunoSEQ multiplex PCR, and the TCRdb table lists in-frame clones only, not all of them. There are over 750,000 clones in the sample; about 96% occur only once, and 0.2% to 0.25% lies in the top ten.

The chain employs TRBV18 and TRBJ2-2, with D unresolved. The sample taken for sequencing was naive CD8+ T cells sorted from blood. This sequence was found in a young man in good health. For the CDR3, the DNA is TGTGCCAGCTCACCACCGCGAGGTTCGAACACCGGGGAGCTGTTTTTT. As protein: CASSPPRGSNTGELFF.